This entry lists 15 T cell receptor beta chains sequenced from one sample in a study of blood T cells in healthy people across ages. Alongside a J-beta primer mix, a sample-barcoded 5' primer served in a second PCR lasting roughly 7 to 12 cycles. TCRdb recomputed calls from the 5' RACE reads with MiXCR, one row per CDR3 protein. This table holds around 1,500,000 distinct CDR3 sequences, roughly 45% found once. The sequenced sample was blood. The source is a woman between 18 and 29 years old in good health.

The chain has TRBV30 and TRBJ2-5; possible D gene TRBD2, 6 bases. Matching the DNA end better, TRBJ2-7 makes the J call doubtful. The CDR3 length is 13 residues. Germline V gene lookup returns CDR1 GTSNPN and CDR2 SVGIG (reference sequence). The CDR3 DNA reads as TGTGCCTGGAGGCCTAGCGCGTCCTACGAGCAGTACTTC. Its translation is CAWRPSASYEQYF.

The chain employs TRBV7-2 and TRBJ2-5; D assignment may be TRBD1 or TRBD2 (5 bases each). The CDR3 length is 15 residues. Germline CDR1 and CDR2: SGHTA and FQGNSA. Trimming cost V 3 bases and J 5 bases, with 16 bases left between them. CDR3 sequence reads: CASSLGQGPRETQYF. CDR3 nucleotides: TGTGCCAGCAGCTTGGGTCAGGGACCCAGGGAGACCCAGTACTTC. The full variable domain, its missing parts supplied by reference TRBV7-2 and TRBJ2-5, is GAGVSQSPSNKVTEKGKDVELRCDPISGHTALYWYRQSLGQGLEFLIYFQGNSAPDKSGLPSDRFSAERTGGSVSTLTIQRTQQEDSAVYLCASSLGQGPRETQYFGPGTRLLVL.

This chain joins TRBV6-2 or TRBV6-3 and TRBJ1-1; D unresolved. The CDR3 loop spans 13 amino acids. Germline CDR1 and CDR2: MNHEY and SVGEGT. Trimming stripped 7 bases from V and 8 bases from J, with 17 bases between. Here the CDR3 reads CASTQRPEGEAFF. The CDR3 DNA follows: TGTGCCAGCACCCAAAGGCCCGAAGGAGAAGCTTTCTTT.

Here the CDR3 reads CASSEVETPGEQYF. The CDR3 DNA reads TGTGCCAGCAGCGAAGTAGAGACGCCGGGCGAGCAGTACTTC. V and J are TRBV7-9 and TRBJ2-5; D not resolved. The end of the DNA fits TRBJ2-7 better, so the J call may be wrong. Germline V gene lookup returns CDR1 SEHNR and CDR2 FQNEAQ (reference sequence). This CDR3 is 14 amino acids long.

This clonotype was counted only a few times. The chain recombines TRBV7-2 with TRBJ2-5; TRBD1 agrees at 8 bases. J was trimmed by 2 bases and V by 4 bases; bases with no gene match: 3. Germline loops: CDR1 SGHTA, CDR2 FQGNSA. The CDR3 has 14 residues. The CDR3 sequence: CASSSRDRQETQYF. The CDR3 DNA reads TGTGCCAGCAGCTCGAGGGACAGGCAAGAGACCCAGTACTTC.

The J gene is TRBJ2-5, the V gene TRBV6-5; 10 bases match TRBD1. The J call may be incorrect, as the DNA end agrees better with TRBJ2-7. Germline loops: CDR1 MNHEY, CDR2 SVGAGI. The CDR3 covers 14 residues. CDR3 protein: CASKAGQGPNEQYF. In DNA, the CDR3 is TGTGCCAGCAAGGCGGGACAGGGGCCAAACGAGCAGTACTTC.

This clonotype was seen a few times. V is TRBV2 and J is TRBJ2-1; 8 bases are a match to TRBD2. Unmatched junction bases numbered 12, after V lost 7 bases and J lost 4 bases. The CDR3 totals 16 residues. Germline CDR1 and CDR2: SNHLY and FYNNEI. The CDR3 sequence: CASNGATSGRYNEQFF. The CDR3 DNA reads as TGTGCCAGCAACGGGGCCACTAGCGGAAGATACAATGAGCAGTTCTTC.

The chain couples TRBV28 to TRBJ1-2; 7 bases fit TRBD1. V gave up 1 base and J gave up 7 bases; unmatched junction bases: 3. The length of the CDR3 is 13 residues. Germline CDR1 MDHEN, CDR2 SYDVKM. The CDR3 DNA is TGTGCCAGCAGTTTATCCAACAGGGGTGGCTACACCTTC. Translating gives CASSLSNRGGYTF.

This clonotype has only one observation. The chain employs TRBV27 and TRBJ1-2, with 10 positions matching TRBD1. The CDR3 has 15 residues. CDR1 and CDR2 (germline): MNHEY, SMNVEV (reference sequence). V shed 4 bases and J 2 bases; nucleotides not matched to a gene: 4. The CDR3 DNA follows: TGTGCCAGCAGTTCCTGGGACAGGGGAAACTATGGCTACACCTTC. This encodes CASSSWDRGNYGYTF.

The J gene is TRBJ2-1, the V gene TRBV2; 10 nucleotides agree with TRBD2. The germline V gene has CDR1 SNHLY and CDR2 FYNNEI. The CDR3 is 15 residues long. The ends lost 5 bases at V and 7 bases at J; junction bases unmatched: 8. The DNA of the CDR3 is TGTGCCAGCAGTCCCAGCGGGAGGGCTGAGAATGAGCAGTTCTTC. Protein product: CASSPSGRAENEQFF.

This clonotype was picked up a small number of times. The chain recombines TRBV21-1 with TRBJ2-5; the DNA was not compared with TRBD1, the D call given in the table. TRBV21-1 is annotated as a pseudogene. The CDR3 loop spans 19 amino acids. CDR3 loop: CASSKELTQDRGGQETQYF. CDR3 nucleotides: TGTGCCAGCAGCAAAGAACTAACTCAGGACAGGGGAGGCCAAGAGACCCAGTACTTC.

This clonotype was seen more than once but under ten times. The genes are TRBV7-9 and TRBJ1-5; possible D gene TRBD1, 5 bases. Germline CDR1 reads SEHNR; CDR2 reads FQNEAQ (reference sequence). Trimming took off 2 bases at V and 4 bases at J, with 9 bases between the two ends. There are 14 residues in the CDR3. Written as DNA, the CDR3 is TGTGCCAGCAGCTTAAAGACAGTTAATCAGCCCCAGCATTTT. This codes for CASSLKTVNQPQHF.

The chain is built from TRBV9 and TRBJ2-1; no reliable D call. CDR3 length: 14 amino acids. V gave up 2 bases and J gave up 2 bases, with 8 bases separating them. Germline V CDR1 and CDR2: SGDLS, YYNGEE. CDR3 residues: CASSVAQTYNEQFF. DNA for the CDR3: TGTGCCAGCAGCGTGGCCCAGACCTACAATGAGCAGTTCTTC.

This clonotype has more than one count but fewer than ten. The chain carries TRBV12-3 or TRBV12-4 and TRBJ1-1; maybe TRBD1 (5 bases). Trimming shortened V by 2 bases and J by 11 bases, and 12 bases separated the two germline ends. The length of the CDR3 is 12 residues. In DNA form, the CDR3 reads TGTGCCAGCAGTTTATTGGGACCCGGCGCTTTCTTT. It is translated as CASSLLGPGAFF.

The chain joins TRBV28 to TRBJ2-3, with 9 bases fitting TRBD1. The CDR3 is 15 amino acids. CDR1 and CDR2 (germline): MDHEN, SYDVKM. The V and J ends lost 7 bases and 3 bases, in that order; junction bases with no gene match: 8. Written as DNA, the CDR3 is TGTGCCAGCACCTCACAGGGGGCGCGGACAGATACGCAGTATTTT. Translated: CASTSQGARTDTQYF.